This is a list of T cell receptor beta chains from one sample in a study of neoadjuvant nivolumab and ipilimumab in lung cancer. TCRdb's copy holds only in-frame clones and misses some; the assay was immunoSEQ multiplex PCR. The table shows about 27,000 clones, with 76% occurring only once. The source was tumor tissue, collected after neoadjuvant nivolumab, alone or with ipilimumab, at or shortly before surgery. All receptors derive from an adult with non-small cell lung cancer. The CDR3 runs from the conserved cysteine through the conserved F or W. D genes are given only for firm matches. The size field is filled for only some rows; it gives once, few, many or a size class.

D gene	clone size	J gene	V gene	CDR3 protein	CDR3 DNA
NA	NA	TRBJ2-5	TRBV18	CASSPRGGQETQYF	TGTGCCAGCTCACCACGAGGGGGCCAAGAGACCCAGTACTTC
NA	NA	TRBJ2-5	TRBV7-9	CASSSAGAGRIIQETQYF	TGTGCCAGCAGCTCGGCAGGGGCGGGGCGTATAATCCAAGAGACCCAGTACTTC
TRBD1	NA	TRBJ1-5	TRBV19	CASRDRENQPQHF	TGTGCCAGTAGGGACAGGGAAAATCAGCCCCAGCATTTT
NA	NA	TRBJ2-5	TRBV11-1	CASSLDPAGVGQTQYF	TGTGCCAGCAGCTTAGATCCGGCAGGGGTTGGACAGACCCAGTACTTC
NA	NA	TRBJ1-5	TRBV21-1	CASSKEDTYQYSNQPQHF	TGTGCCAGCAGCAAAGAGGATACATATCAGTATAGCAATCAGCCCCAGCATTTT
NA	NA	TRBJ1-3	TRBV5-1	CASSPAPGISGNTIYF	TGCGCCAGCAGCCCCGCGCCGGGGATCTCTGGAAACACCATATATTTT
NA	NA	TRBJ1-6	TRBV5-1	CASSLSGAWDSPLHF	TGCGCCAGCAGCTTGTCAGGGGCGTGGGATTCACCCCTCCACTTT
NA	once	TRBJ2-7	TRBV5-6	CASSLRLKPKEQYF	TGTGCCAGCAGCTTGAGGCTAAAGCCTAAGGAGCAGTACTTC
NA	NA	TRBJ1-6	TRBV30	CAWSAGTNSPLHF	TGTGCCTGGAGTGCGGGCACTAATTCACCCCTCCACTTT
TRBD1	NA	TRBJ2-2	TRBV5-4	CASSLGQGTGELFF	TGTGCCAGCAGCTTGGGACAGGGCACCGGGGAGCTGTTTTTT
TRBD2	NA	TRBJ2-3	TRBV14	CASSQFTSGGSKTDTQYF	TGTGCCAGCAGCCAATTCACTAGCGGGGGCTCCAAAACAGATACGCAGTATTTT
NA	NA	TRBJ2-3	TRBV7-6	CASSLGVGRGLDTQYF	TGTGCCAGCAGCTTAGGGGTGGGCCGGGGGCTGGATACGCAGTATTTT
NA	once	TRBJ2-3	TRBV6-6	CASSYSSPDTQYF	TGTGCCAGCAGTTACTCAAGTCCAGATACGCAGTATTTT
TRBD1	NA	TRBJ1-6	TRBV30	CASTPGQGRNSPLHF	TGTGCCTCAACCCCGGGACAGGGGAGGAATTCACCCCTCCACTTT
NA	NA	TRBJ1-2	TRBV7-2	CASSLDGVYGYTF	TGTGCTAGCAGCTTAGATGGTGTCTATGGCTACACCTTC
NA	NA	TRBJ1-2	TRBV29-1	CSVEDLVRNYGYTF	TGCAGCGTTGAAGACCTGGTAAGGAACTATGGCTACACCTTC
NA	NA	TRBJ2-5	TRBV29-1	CSVDLSGGETQYF	TGCAGCGTTGACCTTAGTGGGGGAGAGACCCAGTACTTC
TRBD2	NA	TRBJ2-2	TRBV6-1	CASRLAAGGELFF	TGTGCCAGCAGGCTAGCGGCGGGCGGGGAGCTGTTTTTT
NA	NA	TRBJ2-7	TRBV11-2	CASSLDPGVPYEQYF	TGTGCCAGCAGCTTAGATCCGGGGGTTCCCTACGAGCAGTACTTC
TRBD1	NA	TRBJ2-5	TRBV29-1	CSAYRGDQETQYF	TGCAGCGCGTACAGGGGAGACCAAGAGACCCAGTACTTC
NA	NA	TRBJ1-1	TRBV10-2	CASRVSTGSEAFF	TGCGCCAGCAGAGTCTCAACGGGTTCTGAAGCTTTCTTT
NA	NA	TRBJ1-1	TRBV11-3	CASSLGSGNTEAFF	TGTGCCAGCAGCTTAGGGTCAGGGAACACTGAAGCTTTCTTT
NA	medium-sized	TRBJ1-1	TRBV5-1	CASSLAGSTEAFF	TGCGCCAGCAGCTTGGCAGGGAGCACTGAAGCTTTCTTT
TRBD2	NA	TRBJ2-3	TRBV11-3	CASSLGASGGTDTQYF	TGTGCCAGCAGCTTAGGTGCTAGCGGGGGCACAGATACGCAGTATTTT